This T cell receptor (beta chain) derives from a study of neoadjuvant anti-PD-1 for oral cavity cancer (dated by TCRdb to the early 2020s). At the level of the whole study: Patients mostly received three to four biweekly doses of nivolumab at 3 mg/kg before curative-intent surgical resection. For patients who did not progress, a fourth nivolumab dose was given around day 43, followed by definitive surgical resection on days 50-56. Responders were defined as patients with complete response, partial response or stable disease by RECIST 1.1; non-responders were defined as patients with progression. There were more than nine patients in the parent correlative cohort, and the response rate was around 30%.

The time point label for this specimen denotes: before neoadjuvant nivolumab. The patients had newly diagnosed stage II-IVA oral cavity squamous cell carcinoma and had not received any prior systemic or radiation treatment. Everyone in the cohort had locally advanced, HPV-negative oral cavity squamous cell carcinoma. The samples were obtained from a longitudinal correlative study of a single-arm phase II trial testing neoadjuvant nivolumab in oral cavity squamous cell carcinoma. Genomic DNA-based TCRbeta sequencing was performed on subject-matched pre- and post-treatment PBMCs and tumors from three responders and three non-responders. The Maxwell RSC DNA from Tissue kit was used to isolate genomic DNA from tumor tissue. Remarks on this clone: It lacks a known antigen. No much larger clone exists at a distance of one base, and base qualities are not known.

What the research found in general, with its limitations: Greater tumor shrinkage was correlated with larger post-treatment sizes of preexisting intratumoral clones, suggesting that expansion of preexisting clones contributed to response. Only three patients per response group were included in the TCR analyses, and larger cohorts for validation were called for by the authors. Higher pretreatment blood TCRbeta clonality and lower post-treatment tumor TCRbeta clonality were correlated with higher pretreatment blood Treg/Th17 ratios.

Survey sequencing of tumors used two replicates per sample, and the tumor libraries mostly started from 4.5 to 6 ug of input genomic DNA. Following the manufacturer's instructions, the team built TCRbeta libraries using the immunoSEQ hsTCRbeta kit. The completed libraries were mixed into a single pool at 3 nM, then sequenced with an Illumina NovaSeq 6000 S4 flow cell. Per the source publication's procedure: The immunoSEQ Analyzer was used for raw data preprocessing and quality control. The analysis was restricted to productive rearrangements, with each unique CDR3 amino acid sequence defining a clonotype. Repertoire clonality was estimated as the Gini-Simpson index, computed with the R package tcR. Gini indices were compared with Student's t test, and associations with tumor size change were assessed by Pearson correlation. The table comes from immuneACCESS by way of TCRdb, which keeps in-frame sequences with V and J called. Part of the clones is missing from these tables; in studies checked, under half for an unresolved V gene and the rest for unknown reasons. The V and J calls and the clone size are those of that table, but D and trimming were determined from the DNA. The sample profile shows 7,500 or so clones; about 53% of them were found once. The ten biggest clones cover approximately 10% of the sample.

From the germline V gene, CDR1 is MDHEN and CDR2 is SYDVKM. The CDR3 holds 18 amino acids from the cysteine to the phenylalanine. Here the CDR3 DNA is all that survives: 54 bases in frame from base 1. After removal of 5 bases from V and 7 bases from J, the junction retains 18 bases not matched to a gene. This sequence was found in a person between 35 and 79 years old with oral cavity squamous cell carcinoma. Sequences were derived from tumor tissue, sampled before nivolumab (anti-PD-1) treatment. This chain is built from TRBV28 and TRBJ2-1, with TRBD1 matching 9 junction bases. The nucleotide sequence is given as TGTGCCAGCAGTGGGGAACGGGACAGGGTTATTATCGGGAATGAGCAGTTCTTC. Translated, this is CASSGERDRVIIGNEQFF.